The rows below give T cell receptor beta chains drawn from one sample of a study of CDR3 diversity in severe acne. TCRdb re-called the PCR reads through MiXCR, storing one row per CDR3 protein. This table has 65,000 to 95,000 distinct CDR3 sequences, roughly 51% appearing once. Sequenced input: blood. The receptors stem from a male donor in good health, without acne. Both conserved end residues are part of each CDR3. D genes are given only for firm matches. Clone size is not always given. Where it is, it says once, few, many or a class for expanded clones.

clone size	D gene	V gene	J gene	CDR3 protein	CDR3 DNA
NA	TRBD2	TRBV10-1	TRBJ2-1	CASRLAGVLSHEQFF	TGCGCCAGCCGACTAGCGGGGGTACTCAGCCATGAGCAGTTCTTC
many	NA	TRBV2	TRBJ1-1	CASAETRLGNTEAFF	TGTGCCAGCGCCGAAACTCGCCTGGGTAACACTGAAGCTTTCTTT
NA	NA	TRBV7-2	TRBJ1-1	CASSRGGHSYGAFF	TGTGCCAGCAGCCGCGGGGGCCACTCCTACGGAGCTTTCTTT
NA	NA	TRBV2	TRBJ1-2	CVTWGNYGYTF	TGTGTCACCTGGGGGAACTATGGCTACACCTTC
many	TRBD1	TRBV19	TRBJ1-3	CASEDRGRTGGNTIYF	TGTGCCAGTGAAGACAGGGGAAGAACGGGTGGAAACACCATATATTTT
once	NA	TRBV25-1	TRBJ1-1	CASRDTLNTEASF	TGTGCCAGCAGGGACACCCTGAACACTGAAGCTTCCTTT
once	NA	TRBV7-8	TRBJ2-5	CASRLRGNNQETQYF	TGTGCCAGCAGATTAAGGGGGAACAACCAAGAGACCCAGTACTTC
few	TRBD2	TRBV20-1	TRBJ2-1	CSALTSGGAGEQFF	TGCAGTGCTTTGACTAGCGGGGGGGCGGGTGAGCAGTTCTTC
NA	NA	TRBV18	TRBJ2-5	CASSPRDKGETQYF	TGTGCCAGCTCACCACGAGACAAAGGCGAGACCCAGTACTTC
NA	NA	TRBV7-9	TRBJ1-4	CASSLAGTSNEKLFF	TGTGCCAGCAGCTTGGCCGGGACATCGAATGAAAAACTGTTTTTT
NA	NA	TRBV6-4	TRBJ2-7	CASSEMDRTYEQYF	TGTGCCAGCAGTGAGATGGACAGAACCTACGAGCAGTACTTC
NA	NA	TRBV5-1	TRBJ2-7	CASSLSGFDEQYF	TGCGCCAGCAGCTTGAGTGGGTTCGACGAGCAGTACTTC
few	NA	TRBV20-1	TRBJ2-7	CSARVTGEQYF	TGCAGTGCTAGAGTAACGGGGGAGCAGTACTTC
once	NA	TRBV7-9	TRBJ2-7	CASSFQLYEQYF	TGTGCCAGCAGTTTCCAACTTTACGAGCAGTACTTC
many	TRBD1	TRBV18	TRBJ2-2	CASSPAQGTSGELFF	TGTGCCAGCTCACCAGCACAGGGGACCTCGGGGGAGCTGTTTTTT
few	NA	TRBV20-1	TRBJ1-1	CSVADQYGTEAFF	TGCAGTGTCGCGGACCAGTACGGGACTGAAGCTTTCTTT
NA	NA	TRBV7-6	TRBJ1-3	CASSLLRPGAGNTIYF	TGTGCCAGCAGCTTACTGCGCCCGGGAGCGGGAAACACCATATATTTT
many	NA	TRBV9	TRBJ2-2	CASSQPGGELFF	TGTGCCAGCAGCCAACCGGGAGGGGAGCTGTTTTTT
many	NA	TRBV7-9	TRBJ2-3	CAFPVGDTQYF	TGTGCCTTTCCCGTCGGGGATACGCAGTATTTT
NA	TRBD2	TRBV4-1	TRBJ2-7	CASRPSGRWYEQYF	TGCGCCAGCAGACCTAGCGGGAGATGGTACGAGCAGTACTTC
NA	TRBD1	TRBV5-1	TRBJ2-7	CASSLDDFGTGLITSYEQYF	TGCGCCAGCAGCTTGGATGACTTCGGGACAGGGTTAATAACTTCCTACGAGCAGTACTTC
many	NA	TRBV3-1	TRBJ1-1	CASSQDGRIMNTEAFF	TGTGCCAGCAGCCAAGATGGGCGGATAATGAACACTGAAGCTTTCTTT
few	TRBD2	TRBV29-1	TRBJ2-5	CSVSGLAGGGGGETQYF	TGCAGCGTCTCTGGACTAGCGGGAGGAGGGGGGGGGGAGACCCAGTACTTC
NA	NA	TRBV9	TRBJ1-1	CASSVAPRLNTEAFF	TGTGCCAGCAGCGTAGCCCCCAGATTGAACACTGAAGCTTTCTTT
NA	TRBD1	TRBV7-9	TRBJ1-2	CASSPGTGVRYGYTF	TGTGCCAGCAGCCCTGGGACAGGTGTTAGATATGGCTACACCTTC
NA	NA	TRBV11-2	TRBJ2-7	CAWSVARYEQYF	TGTGCCTGGAGTGTAGCGCGTTACGAGCAGTACTTC
few	NA	TRBV2	TRBJ2-5	CASSLSGTQETQYF	TGTGCCAGCAGTCTTTCCGGGACGCAAGAGACCCAGTACTTC
NA	NA	TRBV7-3	TRBJ1-1	CASSLSGGGLGAFF	TGTGCCAGCAGCTTATCTGGGGGGGGACTCGGAGCTTTCTTT
few	NA	TRBV29-1	TRBJ1-3	CSVVKGTHTIYF	TGCAGCGTTGTGAAGGGGACGCACACCATATATTTT
NA	TRBD1	TRBV20-1	TRBJ1-4	CSATRQGQDEKLFF	TGCAGTGCTACGCGACAGGGGCAGGATGAGAAACTGTTTTTT
NA	NA	TRBV11-2	TRBJ2-2	CASMAGHQTGELFF	TGTGCCTCCATGGCGGGACACCAAACCGGGGAGCTGTTTTTT
NA	NA	TRBV4-2	TRBJ1-6	CASSQGQRAYNSPLHF	TGTGCCAGCAGCCAAGGACAGAGGGCCTATAATTCACCCCTCCACTTT
many	NA	TRBV11-2	TRBJ1-3	CASSPTPYSGNTIYF	TGTGCCAGCAGCCCGACGCCGTACTCTGGAAACACCATATATTTT
few	NA	TRBV6-6	TRBJ1-1	CASSYRGPDTEAFF	TGCGCCAGCAGTTACCGGGGGCCGGACACTGAAGCTTTCTTT
NA	NA	TRBV5-4	TRBJ2-5	CASSPAQGVEEKLFFGSGTQYF	NA
NA	NA	TRBV10-3	TRBJ1-5	CASSDLNSGPQHF	TGTGCCAGCAGTGACCTAAACAGCGGGCCCCAGCATTTT
NA	NA	TRBV19	TRBJ1-2	CASSSDHRVDYGYTF	TGTGCCAGTAGTTCCGACCACAGGGTTGACTATGGCTACACCTTC
many	NA	TRBV9	TRBJ2-2	CASSVSGVNTGELFF	TGTGCCAGCAGCGTTTCCGGCGTAAACACCGGGGAGCTGTTTTTT
NA	NA	TRBV19	TRBJ1-1	CASSITGSWDTEAFF	TGTGCCAGTAGTATAACAGGCAGCTGGGACACTGAAGCTTTCTTT
few	NA	TRBV7-9	TRBJ1-5	CASSSQGYNQPQHF	TGTGCCAGCAGCTCCCAGGGCTACAATCAGCCCCAGCATTTT
NA	TRBD2	TRBV12-3/TRBV12-4	TRBJ2-2	CASSLWLGGAGVNTGELFF	TGTGCCAGCAGTTTATGGCTAGGAGGAGCGGGAGTGAACACCGGGGAGCTGTTTTTT
many	NA	TRBV6-5	TRBJ1-4	CASSYSMQGNEKLFF	TGTGCCAGCAGTTACTCGATGCAGGGGAATGAAAAACTGTTTTTT